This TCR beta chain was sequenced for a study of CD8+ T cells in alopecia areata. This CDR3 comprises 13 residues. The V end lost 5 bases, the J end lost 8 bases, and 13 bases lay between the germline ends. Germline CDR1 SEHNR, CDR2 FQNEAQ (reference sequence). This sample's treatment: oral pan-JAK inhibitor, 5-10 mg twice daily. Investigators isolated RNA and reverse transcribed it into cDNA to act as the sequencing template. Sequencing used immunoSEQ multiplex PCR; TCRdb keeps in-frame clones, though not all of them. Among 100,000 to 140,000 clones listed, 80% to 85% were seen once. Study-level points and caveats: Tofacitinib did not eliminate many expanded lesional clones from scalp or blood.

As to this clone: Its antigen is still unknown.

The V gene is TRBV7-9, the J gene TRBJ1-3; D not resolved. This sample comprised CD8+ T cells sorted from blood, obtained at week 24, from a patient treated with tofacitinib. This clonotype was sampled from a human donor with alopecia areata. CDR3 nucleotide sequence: TGTGCCAGCAGCGAAGAGGGTCGGGACACCATATATTTT. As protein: CASSEEGRDTIYF.